Below, 4 T cell receptor beta chains from the same sample are listed, as sequenced in a study of blood T cell repertoires in COVID-19. The table came from immunoSEQ multiplex PCR; TCRdb's copy has only in-frame clones and leaves some out. The data contain about 210,000 clones, approximately 89% of them singletons. Material for sequencing was peripheral blood. The origin of the receptors is a woman in her thirties or forties with acute or convalescent COVID-19.

The rearrangement links TRBV15 to TRBJ2-2; 13 bases match TRBD2. Germline trimming cut 6 bases from V and 7 bases from J; bases unmatched to any gene: 8. CDR1 is LNHNV, CDR2 YYDKDF, per germline (reference sequence). This CDR3 is built from 16 residues. The CDR3 spells CATRMVTSGGYGELFF. The CDR3 nucleotides are TGTGCCACCAGAATGGTGACTAGCGGGGGGTACGGGGAGCTGTTTTTT.

The chain has TRBV7-7 and TRBJ2-7; 8 nucleotides align to TRBD2. V shed 7 bases and J 4 bases; nucleotides not matched to a gene: 24. Germline V CDR1 and CDR2: SSHAT, FNYEAQ (reference sequence). The CDR3 has 19 amino acids. The CDR3 region has the DNA TGTGCCAGCACCAATAAGGAATCCCTAGCGGGCCCTTCTGATTACGAGCAGTACGTC. Its protein product is CASTNKESLAGPSDYEQYV.

This rearrangement joins TRBV15 to TRBJ2-6, with D possibly matching TRBD1 (5 bases). This CDR3 has 16 amino acids. V lost 0 bases, J lost 0 bases, and 6 bases lay in between. Per the germline V gene, CDR1 is LNHNV and CDR2 is YYDKDF (reference sequence). The CDR3 loop is CATSRDQGSGANVLTF. The DNA for the CDR3 is TGTGCCACCAGCAGAGATCAGGGCTCTGGGGCCAACGTCCTGACTTTC.

This clone came up once. The chain couples TRBV30 to TRBJ1-5; weak D call: TRBD1 (6 bases). CDR3 length equals 15 residues. The V gene's germline CDR1 is GTSNPN and CDR2 SVGIG (reference sequence). V was trimmed by 3 bases and J by 4 bases, leaving 16 bases between them. The DNA for the CDR3 is TGTGCCTGGAGCTTAAAGCGGGGGGCGAATCAGCCCCAGCATTTT. The encoded protein is CAWSLKRGANQPQHF.